What follows are 27 T cell receptor beta chains derived from one specimen sequenced in a study of blood T cell repertoires in COVID-19. This table comes from immunoSEQ multiplex PCR, and its TCRdb copy is limited to in-frame clones, with some not included. The sample has about 94,000 clones; about nine tenths are singletons. Sequenced: peripheral blood. These receptors all stem from an elderly woman with acute or convalescent COVID-19.

For this clone: One junction end does not reproduce the germline sequence, and a read error may be involved. V usage is TRBV7-7 and J usage is TRBJ2-5; 8 bases align to TRBD2. The CDR3 covers 17 residues. Germline CDR1 and CDR2: SSHAT and FNYEAQ (reference sequence). The CDR3 loop is CASSLRGPGLGQETQYF. The CDR3 nucleotides are TGTGCTAGCAGCTTACGGGGACCGGGACTAGGACAAGAGACCCAGTACTTC.

V usage is TRBV19 and J usage is TRBJ2-6; possibly TRBD2 for D (5 bases). The germline CDR1 and CDR2 sequences are LNHDA and SQIVND (reference sequence). CDR3 length: 15 residues. V was pared by 3 bases and J by 4 bases, with 10 bases between. CDR3 sequence (DNA): TGTGCCAGTAGTATCGGGGAGCCCGGGGCCAACGTCCTGACTTTC. This encodes CASSIGEPGANVLTF.

This chain links TRBV28 with TRBJ1-1; 8 bases align to TRBD1. Unmatched junction bases numbered 4, after V lost 8 bases and J lost 2 bases. CDR1 and CDR2 (germline): MDHEN, SYDVKM. CDR3 length: 13 amino acids. The CDR3, as DNA: TGTGCCAGCGACGACAGGGGTAACACTGAAGCTTTCTTT. Translation: CASDDRGNTEAFF.

This rearrangement joins TRBV28 to TRBJ2-3; TRBD1 is a possible D gene (7 bases). Germline values: CDR1 MDHEN, CDR2 SYDVKM. The CDR3 is made up of 17 amino acids. V lost 4 bases and J 6 bases, leaving 23 bases between the germline ends. In DNA, the CDR3 is TGTGCCAGCAGTTCATCTTCCATCGGTCAGGGGGGCGATACGCAGTATTTT. Its protein is CASSSSSIGQGGDTQYF.

CDR3 sequence reads: CASSLGTGSNQPQHF. Written as DNA, the CDR3 is TGTGCCAGCAGCCTCGGGACAGGCAGCAATCAGCCCCAGCATTTT. The rearrangement joins TRBV5-6 to TRBJ1-5; TRBD1 agrees at 8 bases. CDR1 is SGHDT and CDR2 is YYEEEE in the germline V gene. There are 15 residues in the CDR3. With V trimmed by 4 bases and J by 1 base, 4 bases remained unmatched.

This rearrangement joins TRBV25-1 to TRBJ1-6; 7 bases fit TRBD1. Germline V gives CDR1 MGHDK, CDR2 SYGVNS. Germline trimming cut 4 bases from V and 7 bases from J; bases unmatched to any gene: 7. The CDR3 covers 15 residues. CDR3 residues: CASSATTGNNSPLHF. The CDR3 nucleotides are TGTGCCAGCAGTGCTACGACAGGGAACAATTCACCCCTCCACTTT.

About this clone itself: The same CDR3 also results from other DNA sequences found in this sample. The gene calls are TRBV18 and TRBJ2-3; TRBD1 matches 9 bases. Trimming removed 3 bases from V and 3 bases from J; junction bases left unmatched: 4. Germline assignment: CDR1 KGHSH and CDR2 LQKENI. This CDR3 contains 15 residues. The CDR3 here is CASSPRDRVTDTQYF. CDR3 in DNA: TGTGCCAGCTCACCCCGGGACAGGGTGACAGATACGCAGTATTTT.

This clone was seen once. The genes are TRBV10-3 and TRBJ1-5; possible D gene TRBD1, 5 bases. This CDR3 spans 16 amino acids. Germline CDR1 is ENHRY and CDR2 is SYGVKD. V was cut by 2 bases and J by 7 bases, with 18 bases left in between. CDR3 nucleotides: TGTGCCATCAGTGAGGGTGGGGCGCCGTCCGGGCAGCCCCAGCATTTT. Translating gives CAISEGGAPSGQPQHF.

The chain has TRBV5-1 and TRBJ1-2, with TRBD1 as a possible D gene (5 bases). The CDR3 has 15 amino acids. The germline gives CDR1 SGHRS, CDR2 YFSETQ. Between the trimmed V and J ends, which lost 0 bases and 5 bases, there was a span of 14 bases. DNA of the CDR3: TGCGCCAGCAGCTTGGAAGGGCTCGCAGGGTATGGCTACACCTTC. Its protein is CASSLEGLAGYGYTF. Using reference TRBV5-1 and TRBJ1-2 for the parts outside the CDR3, the full variable domain is KAGVTQTPRYLIKTRGQQVTLSCSPISGHRSVSWYQQTPGQGLQFLFEYFSETQRNKGNFPGRFSGRQFSNSRSEMNVSTLELGDSALYLCASSLEGLAGYGYTFGSGTRLTVV.

This clone has only a few counts. This sequence joins TRBV6-5 and TRBJ1-4; D unclear. Trimming removed 2 bases at V and 0 bases at J, with 7 bases between. This CDR3 comprises 15 residues. Germline V lookup: CDR1 MNHEY, CDR2 SVGAGI. The CDR3 bases are TGTGCCAGCAGTTACGACTCTTCAACTAATGAAAAACTGTTTTTT. It translates to CASSYDSSTNEKLFF.

V usage is TRBV18 and J usage is TRBJ1-5; D perhaps matches TRBD1 (6 bases). There are 15 residues in the CDR3. The germline gives CDR1 KGHSH, CDR2 LQKENI. Trimming removed 6 bases at V and 0 bases at J, with 12 bases between. CDR3: CASSRTEYSNQPQHF. Here the CDR3 DNA reads TGTGCCAGCTCTAGGACAGAATATAGCAATCAGCCCCAGCATTTT.

V and J are TRBV28 and TRBJ2-5, with 12 bases matching TRBD2. This CDR3 has 15 residues. V shed 7 bases and J 5 bases; nucleotides not matched to a gene: 8. CDR1 and CDR2 (germline): MDHEN, SYDVKM. CDR3 sequence: CASISWTSGIETQYF. CDR3 sequence (DNA): TGTGCCAGCATCTCGTGGACTAGCGGGATTGAGACCCAGTACTTC.

The chain links TRBV6-2 or TRBV6-3 to TRBJ1-5; D may be TRBD1 (6 bases). V was shortened by 7 bases and J by 0 bases, with 22 bases between the two germline ends. Germline assignment: CDR1 MNHEY and CDR2 SVGEGT. The CDR3 loop spans 18 amino acids. CDR3 nucleotide sequence: TGTGCCAGCACTTATTCGGACAGTCTTGGGTTTAGCAATCAGCCCCAGCATTTT. This sequence encodes CASTYSDSLGFSNQPQHF.

The chain has TRBV9 and TRBJ1-5; D is perhaps TRBD1 (6 bases). Trimming removed 8 bases from V and 3 bases from J, with 18 bases in between. Germline V lookup: CDR1 SGDLS, CDR2 YYNGEE. This CDR3 is built from 15 residues. This CDR3 reads CASGEGGADNQPQHF. The CDR3 DNA follows: TGTGCCAGTGGGGAAGGGGGGGCTGACAATCAGCCCCAGCATTTT.

The chain links TRBV7-8 to TRBJ2-3; 9 bases line up with TRBD2. This CDR3 contains 16 residues. Unmatched junction bases numbered 4, after V lost 1 base and J lost 2 bases. Germline loops: CDR1 SGHVS, CDR2 FQNEAQ. As DNA, the CDR3 is TGTGCCAGCAGCTTAGGGTCTAGCGGGGTCACAGATACGCAGTATTTT. Encoded protein: CASSLGSSGVTDTQYF.

This chain uses TRBV7-2 with TRBJ1-1, with D unresolved. The CDR3 covers 13 residues. With 1 base removed from V and 8 bases from J, the gap between germline ends came to 11 bases. Germline V CDR1 and CDR2: SGHTA, FQGNSA. This chain's CDR3 is CASSLEGGGEAFF. CDR3 nucleotides: TGTGCCAGCAGCTTAGAAGGCGGAGGGGAAGCTTTCTTT.

This rearrangement joins TRBV30 to TRBJ2-1, with D possibly TRBD1 on 5 matching bases. The CDR3 length is 13 residues. CDR1 is GTSNPN, CDR2 SVGIG, per germline (reference sequence). Trimming pared 3 bases from V and 4 bases from J, leaving 10 bases between. Written as DNA, the CDR3 is TGTGCCTGGAGCGAGACAGAGTACAATGAGCAGTTCTTC. This codes for CAWSETEYNEQFF.

This clone was recorded once. This chain joins TRBV5-4 and TRBJ1-4; 7 nucleotides match TRBD1. The germline V gene has CDR1 SGHNT and CDR2 YYREEE (reference sequence). The trim removed 0 bases at V and 6 bases at J, leaving 2 bases unmatched. The CDR3 has 14 residues. The CDR3 reads CASSLGQGDEKLFF. CDR3 in DNA: TGTGCCAGCAGCTTGGGACAGGGTGATGAAAAACTGTTTTTT.

The CDR3 sequence: CAPRDRTYNEQFF. CDR3 nucleotide sequence: TGTGCCCCCCGGGACAGGACCTACAATGAGCAGTTCTTC. The chain carries TRBV3-1 (or the pseudogene TRBV3-2) and TRBJ2-1, with 8 bases fitting TRBD1. Germline CDR1 is LGHDT and CDR2 is YNNKEL (reference sequence). After removal of 11 bases from V and 2 bases from J, the junction contained 5 bases not matched to a gene. The length of the CDR3 is 13 residues.

This chain links TRBV12-3 or TRBV12-4 with TRBJ1-6, with unresolved D. With 4 bases removed from V and 9 bases from J, the gap between germline ends came to 10 bases. This CDR3 has 13 residues. CDR3 in amino acids: CASSSTLSSPLHF. The CDR3 region has the DNA TGTGCCAGCAGTTCGACACTGAGTTCACCCCTCCACTTT.

This clone was seen just once. This sequence joins TRBV6-2 or TRBV6-3 and TRBJ1-6, with 9 positions matching TRBD1. Losses at the gene ends were 2 bases for V and 10 bases for J; bases not matched to a gene: 15. The CDR3 runs 18 residues. The germline V gene has CDR1 MNHEY and CDR2 SVGEGT. CDR3 DNA: TGTGCCAGCAGTTACCCTGGACAGGGGAGCCAAGGAAGGTCACCCCTCCACTTT. This translates into CASSYPGQGSQGRSPLHF.

The V gene is TRBV7-9, the J gene TRBJ1-1; TRBD1 aligns across 7 bases. With 2 bases clipped from V and 3 bases from J, the junction kept 6 bases outside the gene matches. The CDR3 runs to 15 residues. Germline CDR1 reads SEHNR; CDR2 reads FQNEAQ (reference sequence). CDR3 in DNA: TGTGCCAGCAGCTTATTGACAGGGCTGGACACTGAAGCTTTCTTT. Its translation is CASSLLTGLDTEAFF.

The V and J genes are TRBV6-5 and TRBJ2-7, with D possibly matching TRBD2 (6 bases). The V end lost 7 bases, the J end lost 2 bases, and 15 bases lay between the germline ends. Germline V CDR1 and CDR2: MNHEY, SVGAGI. This CDR3 contains 14 residues. In DNA, the CDR3 is TGTGCCAGCATAAAACGGGACTCTACCTACGAGCAGTACTTC. The encoded protein is CASIKRDSTYEQYF.

This CDR3 reads CASSQGDWDDYGYTF. DNA for the CDR3: TGTGCCAGCAGCCAAGGGGACTGGGACGACTATGGCTACACCTTC. The chain employs TRBV14 and TRBJ1-2; tentatively, D is TRBD1 (5 bases). The CDR3 runs to 15 residues. The V end was cut by 1 base, the J end by 3 bases, with 12 bases between. Germline lookup yields CDR1 SGHDN and CDR2 FVKESK.

The chain has TRBV5-6 and TRBJ2-1, with a possible D match to TRBD2 (6 bases). The CDR3 covers 15 residues. The V gene's germline CDR1 is SGHDT and CDR2 YYEEEE. V shed 3 bases and J shed 4 bases, with 14 bases lying between them. This chain's CDR3 is CASSSRGTVYNEQFF. DNA for the CDR3: TGTGCCAGCAGCTCGCGCGGGACTGTTTACAATGAGCAGTTCTTC.

The V call is TRBV5-6, the J call TRBJ1-4; TRBD1 aligns across 7 bases. Trimming at V came to 3 bases and at J to 5 bases, leaving 4 bases not matched to a gene. This CDR3 region has 14 residues. Per the germline V gene, CDR1 is SGHDT and CDR2 is YYEEEE. Here the CDR3 DNA reads TGTGCCAGCAGCTCCAGGGGGGCAAATGAAAAACTGTTTTTT. As protein: CASSSRGANEKLFF.

This clone was found a few times. This chain joins TRBV7-2 and TRBJ2-1; D is unclear. This CDR3 region has 13 residues. V lost 2 bases to trimming and J lost 2 bases, with 4 bases between them. In germline, CDR1 is SGHTA, CDR2 FQGNSA. CDR3 protein: CASSLNTYNEQFF. CDR3 DNA: TGTGCCAGCAGCTTAAATACCTACAATGAGCAGTTCTTC. The full variable domain, rest sourced from reference TRBV7-2 and TRBJ2-1, is GAGVSQSPSNKVTEKGKDVELRCDPISGHTALYWYRQSLGQGLEFLIYFQGNSAPDKSGLPSDRFSAERTGGSVSTLTIQRTQQEDSAVYLCASSLNTYNEQFFGPGTRLTVL.